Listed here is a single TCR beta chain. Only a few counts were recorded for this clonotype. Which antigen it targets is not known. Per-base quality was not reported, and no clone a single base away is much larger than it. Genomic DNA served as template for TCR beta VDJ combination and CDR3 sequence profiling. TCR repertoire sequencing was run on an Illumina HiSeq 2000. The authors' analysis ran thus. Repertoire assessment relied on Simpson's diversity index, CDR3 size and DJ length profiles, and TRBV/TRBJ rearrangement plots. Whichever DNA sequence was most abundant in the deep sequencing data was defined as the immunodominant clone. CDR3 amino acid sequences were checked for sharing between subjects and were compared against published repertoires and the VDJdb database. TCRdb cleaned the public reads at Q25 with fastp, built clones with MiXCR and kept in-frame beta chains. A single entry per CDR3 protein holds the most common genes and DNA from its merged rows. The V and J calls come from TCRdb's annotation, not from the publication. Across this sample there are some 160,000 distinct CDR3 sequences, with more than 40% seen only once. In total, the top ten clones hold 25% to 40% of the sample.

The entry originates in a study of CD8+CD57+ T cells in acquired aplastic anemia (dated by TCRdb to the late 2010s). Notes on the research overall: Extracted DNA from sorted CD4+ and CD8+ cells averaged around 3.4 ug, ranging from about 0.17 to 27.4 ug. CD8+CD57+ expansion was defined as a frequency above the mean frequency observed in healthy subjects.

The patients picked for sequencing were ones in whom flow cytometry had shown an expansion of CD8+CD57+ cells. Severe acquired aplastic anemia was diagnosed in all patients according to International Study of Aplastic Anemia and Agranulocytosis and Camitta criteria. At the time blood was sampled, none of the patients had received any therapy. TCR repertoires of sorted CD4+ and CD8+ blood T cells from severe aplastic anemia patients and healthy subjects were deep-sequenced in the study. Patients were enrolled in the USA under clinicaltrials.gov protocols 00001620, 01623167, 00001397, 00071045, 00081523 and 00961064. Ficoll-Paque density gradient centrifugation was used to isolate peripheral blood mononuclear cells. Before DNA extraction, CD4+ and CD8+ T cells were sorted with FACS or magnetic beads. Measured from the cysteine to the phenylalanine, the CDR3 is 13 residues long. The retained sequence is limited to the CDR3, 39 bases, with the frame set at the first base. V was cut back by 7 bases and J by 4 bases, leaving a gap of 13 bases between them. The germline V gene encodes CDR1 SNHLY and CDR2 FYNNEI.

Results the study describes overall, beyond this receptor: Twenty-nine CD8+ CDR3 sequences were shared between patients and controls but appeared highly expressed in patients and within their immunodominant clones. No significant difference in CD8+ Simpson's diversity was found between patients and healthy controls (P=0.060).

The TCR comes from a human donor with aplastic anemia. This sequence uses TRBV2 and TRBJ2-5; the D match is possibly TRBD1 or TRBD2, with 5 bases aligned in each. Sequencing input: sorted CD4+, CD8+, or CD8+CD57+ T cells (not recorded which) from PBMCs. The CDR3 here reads CASTRRGVETQYF. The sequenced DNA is TGTGCCAGCACCCGGCGAGGGGTAGAGACCCAGTACTTC. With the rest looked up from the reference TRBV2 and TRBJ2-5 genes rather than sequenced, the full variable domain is EPEVTQTPSHQVTQMGQEVILRCVPISNHLYFYWYRQILGQKVEFLVSFYNNEISEKSEIFDDQFSVERPDGSNFTLKIRSTKLEDSAMYFCASTRRGVETQYFGPGTRLLVL.